This T cell receptor beta chain emerged from a study of cytomegalovirus exposure and HLA in healthy donors. Background on the study: Both the roughly 120 validation repertoires and the 500 to 700 first-cohort repertoires used the same platform, as reported by a later analysis.

Broader study findings: The tendency of first-cohort TCR clusters to co-occur in the 120 or so validation repertoires was identified by a subsequent analysis.

TCRdb keeps only in-frame clones here, not all; method: immunoSEQ multiplex PCR. The table has approximately 210,000 clones, about 84% seen once. Remarks on this clone: Its antigen is undetermined.

Sequencing was carried out using PBMCs. This sequence was found in a young woman in good health and CMV-seronegative.

CDR3 protein: CASNPQGAVNEQFF. Written as DNA, the CDR3 is TGTGCCAGCAACCCACAGGGGGCAGTGAATGAGCAGTTCTTC. The rearrangement links TRBV6-5 to TRBJ2-1; 9 nucleotides match TRBD1. The CDR3 is made up of 14 amino acids. Losses at the gene ends were 7 bases for V and 7 bases for J; bases not matched to a gene: 8. Germline V CDR1 and CDR2: MNHEY, SVGAGI.